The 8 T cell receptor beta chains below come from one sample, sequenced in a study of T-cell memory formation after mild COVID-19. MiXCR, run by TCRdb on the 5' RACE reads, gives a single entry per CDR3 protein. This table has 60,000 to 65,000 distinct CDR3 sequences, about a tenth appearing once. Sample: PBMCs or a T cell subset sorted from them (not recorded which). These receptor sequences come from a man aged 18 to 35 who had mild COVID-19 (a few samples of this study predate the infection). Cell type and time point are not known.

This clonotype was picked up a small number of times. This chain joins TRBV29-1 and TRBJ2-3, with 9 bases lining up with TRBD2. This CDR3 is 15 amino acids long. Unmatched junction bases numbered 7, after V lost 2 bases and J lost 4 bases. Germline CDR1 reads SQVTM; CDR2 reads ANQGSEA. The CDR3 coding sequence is TGCAGCGTTGAAATCGGGACTAGCCGGGCAGATACGCAGTATTTT. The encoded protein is CSVEIGTSRADTQYF.

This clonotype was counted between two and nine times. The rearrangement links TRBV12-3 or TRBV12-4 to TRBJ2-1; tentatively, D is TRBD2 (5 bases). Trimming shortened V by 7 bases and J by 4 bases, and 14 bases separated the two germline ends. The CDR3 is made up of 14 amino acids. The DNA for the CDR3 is TGTGCCAGCACCAAGACTAATACTTACAATGAGCAGTTCTTC. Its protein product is CASTKTNTYNEQFF.

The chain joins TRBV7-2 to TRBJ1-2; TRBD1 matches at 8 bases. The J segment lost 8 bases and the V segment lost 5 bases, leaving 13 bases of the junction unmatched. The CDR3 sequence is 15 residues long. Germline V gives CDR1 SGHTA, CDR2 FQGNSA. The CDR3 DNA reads TGTGCCAGCAGCAACCAGGGGGCTAGGGGAAAGGGCTACACCTTC. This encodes CASSNQGARGKGYTF. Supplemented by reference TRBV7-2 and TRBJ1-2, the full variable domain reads GAGVSQSPSNKVTEKGKDVELRCDPISGHTALYWYRQSLGQGLEFLIYFQGNSAPDKSGLPSDRFSAERTGGSVSTLTIQRTQQEDSAVYLCASSNQGARGKGYTFGSGTRLTVV.

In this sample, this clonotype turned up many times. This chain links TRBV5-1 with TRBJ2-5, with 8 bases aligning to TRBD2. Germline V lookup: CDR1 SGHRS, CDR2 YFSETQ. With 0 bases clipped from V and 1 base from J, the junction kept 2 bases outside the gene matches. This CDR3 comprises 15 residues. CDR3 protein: CASSLVAGSQETQYF. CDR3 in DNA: TGCGCCAGCAGCTTGGTAGCGGGGAGCCAAGAGACCCAGTACTTC.

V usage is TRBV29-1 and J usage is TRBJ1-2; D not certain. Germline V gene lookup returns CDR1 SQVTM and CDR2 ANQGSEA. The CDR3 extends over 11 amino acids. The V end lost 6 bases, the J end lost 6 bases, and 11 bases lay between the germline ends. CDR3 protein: CSVVIYDGYTF. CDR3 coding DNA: TGCAGCGTCGTAATTTACGATGGCTACACCTTC.

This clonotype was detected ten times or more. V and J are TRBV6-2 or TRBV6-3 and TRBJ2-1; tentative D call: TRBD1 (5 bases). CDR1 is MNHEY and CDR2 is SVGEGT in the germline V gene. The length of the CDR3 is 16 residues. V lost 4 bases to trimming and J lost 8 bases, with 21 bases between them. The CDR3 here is CASSSEVLAGYDEQFF. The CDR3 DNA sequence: TGTGCCAGCAGTTCCGAGGTCTTGGCAGGGTACGATGAGCAGTTCTTC.

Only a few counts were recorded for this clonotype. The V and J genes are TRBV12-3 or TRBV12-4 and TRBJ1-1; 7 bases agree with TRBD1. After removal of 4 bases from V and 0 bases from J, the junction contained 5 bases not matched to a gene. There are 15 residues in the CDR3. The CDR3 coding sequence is TGTGCCAGCAGTTCCCGACAGGGTGTGAACACTGAAGCTTTCTTT. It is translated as CASSSRQGVNTEAFF.

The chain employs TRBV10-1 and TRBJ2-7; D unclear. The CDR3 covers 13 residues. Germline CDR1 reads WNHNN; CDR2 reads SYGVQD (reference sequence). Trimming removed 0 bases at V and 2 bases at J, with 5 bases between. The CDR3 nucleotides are TGCGCCAGCAGTGAGTCTACAACCTACGAGCAGTACTTC. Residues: CASSESTTYEQYF.